The 29 T cell receptor beta chains presented below share a single source sample, sequenced in a study of regulatory T cells in long-lasting Graves disease. Assembly of TCR beta libraries relied on iRepertoire HTBI primers together with Arm-PCR of CDR3 regions. TCRdb ran MiXCR on the multiplex PCR reads and lists one entry per CDR3 protein. The sample has about 540,000 distinct CDR3 sequences, approximately 13% seen once. Time point noted: newly diagnosed GD, antithyroid drugs for less than 3 months. TCR sequences were obtained from RNA taken from PBMCs. This sample was shared with a second study, whose subject was T cells in Graves' hyperthyroidism and ophthalmopathy.

Specimen: peripheral blood mononuclear cells (PBMCs), collected at new diagnosis, from a patient treated with antithyroid drugs. The receptors here all came from a man aged 25-40 years with Graves disease.

This clonotype was detected a few times. This chain joins TRBV7-6 and TRBJ2-7; D is perhaps TRBD2 (6 bases). Trimming pared 8 bases from V and 4 bases from J, leaving 15 bases between. The CDR3 is made up of 13 amino acids. Germline CDR1 reads SGHVS; CDR2 reads FNYEAQ. DNA for the CDR3: TGTGCCAGCGGGGTAGCGGAAGATTACGAGCAGTACTTC. Its protein is CASGVAEDYEQYF. The full variable domain, its missing parts supplied by reference TRBV7-6 and TRBJ2-7, is GAGVSQSPRYKVTKRGQDVALRCDPISGHVSLYWYRQALGQGPEFLTYFNYEAQQDKSGLPNDRFSAERPEGSISTLTIQRTEQRDSAMYRCASGVAEDYEQYFGPGTRLTVT.

The chain joins TRBV19 to TRBJ2-7; TRBD2 aligns across 8 bases. This CDR3 has 15 amino acids. Germline trimming cut 5 bases from V and 0 bases from J; bases unmatched to any gene: 6. The V gene's germline CDR1 is LNHDA and CDR2 SQIVND (reference sequence). The CDR3 nucleotides are TGTGCCAGTAGTGGAAGGACTAGCACCTCCTACGAGCAGTACTTC. Translated, it gives CASSGRTSTSYEQYF.

This clonotype has a count of ten or more. The chain joins TRBV7-6 to TRBJ2-7, with 7 bases aligning to TRBD1. Germline assignment: CDR1 SGHVS and CDR2 FNYEAQ. The CDR3 is 14 residues long. The trim removed 5 bases at V and 9 bases at J, leaving 13 bases unmatched. CDR3 region: CASSTGQLPTSQYF. The DNA for the CDR3 is TGTGCCAGCAGCACGGGACAGCTTCCTACGTCGCAGTACTTC.

As to this clonotype: A much larger clonotype is one base distant, so this may be a read error. The chain combines TRBV29-1 with TRBJ1-1; no definite D call. There are 13 residues in the CDR3. Germline lookup yields CDR1 SQVTM and CDR2 ANQGSEA. The germline V and J ends were trimmed by 7 bases and 5 bases, with 17 bases remaining between them. CDR3 coding DNA: TGCAGCGCAGTTACGGACCGACGGACTGAAGCTTTCTTT. Protein: CSAVTDRRTEAFF.

For this clonotype: With a much larger clone just one base away, this may be a read error. Since the CDR3 does not end with the conserved phenylalanine or tryptophan, this likely comes from a read error. This sequence joins TRBV28 and TRBJ2-7, with 7 bases fitting TRBD1. There are 13 residues in the CDR3. The junction had 6 bases not matched to a gene; V was cut back by 7 bases and J by 3 bases. Germline assignment: CDR1 MDHEN and CDR2 SYDVKM. The CDR3 is CASTLTGNYEQYL. DNA of the CDR3: TGTGCCAGCACCTTGACAGGGAACTACGAGCAGTACCTC.

This clonotype was picked up many times. The chain is built from TRBV18 and TRBJ1-4; D call uncertain. The CDR3 has 13 amino acids. V dropped 2 bases and J dropped 7 bases, with 8 bases sitting between them. Germline CDR1 is KGHSH and CDR2 is LQKENI. The CDR3 DNA reads as TGTGCCAGCTCACCAGGGCAAAGTGAAAAACTGTTTTTT. This encodes CASSPGQSEKLFF.

This clonotype occurred many times. The rearrangement joins TRBV27 to TRBJ2-7; D is uncertain. Per the germline V gene, CDR1 is MNHEY and CDR2 is SMNVEV (reference sequence). CDR3 length: 17 amino acids. Trimming shortened V by 5 bases and J by 0 bases, and 20 bases separated the two germline ends. CDR3 nucleotides: TGTGCCAGCAGTCCCACTTTCCTGACTGCTAGCTCCTACGAGCAGTACTTC. Protein: CASSPTFLTASSYEQYF.

This clonotype has just a few counts. At one end, the junction sequence differs from germline, possibly due to a read error. This chain links TRBV7-9 with TRBJ2-3; D is ambiguous. CDR1 and CDR2 from the germline V gene are SEHNR and FQNEAQ (reference sequence). The CDR3 contains 14 residues. CDR3: CASRLGHEPNTQYF. DNA of the CDR3: TGTGCCAGCAGGTTAGGCCACGAGCCGAATACGCAGTATTTT.

V is TRBV24-1 and J is TRBJ2-1, with D perhaps TRBD1 (5 bases). The CDR3 totals 19 residues. Trimming removed 4 bases from V and 0 bases from J, with 21 bases in between. CDR1 KGHDR and CDR2 SFDVKD come from the germline V gene. CDR3 protein: CATSDQRGSLLSSYNEQFF. The CDR3 DNA sequence: TGTGCCACCAGTGACCAAAGGGGTAGTTTACTTAGCTCCTACAATGAGCAGTTCTTC.

A few counts support this clonotype. The V call is TRBV20-1, the J call TRBJ2-7; D is unresolved. CDR1 DFQATT and CDR2 SNEGSKA come from the germline V gene (reference sequence). This CDR3 region has 10 residues. Trimming cost V 0 bases and J 4 bases, with 1 base left between them. The CDR3 spells CSAREYEQYF. The CDR3 region has the DNA TGCAGTGCTAGAGAGTACGAGCAGTACTTC.

The chain uses TRBV6-5 and TRBJ2-7, with D possibly TRBD2 on 5 matching bases. The CDR3 sequence is 15 residues long. Germline lookup yields CDR1 MNHEY and CDR2 SVGAGI. V was trimmed by 0 bases and J by 7 bases, leaving 16 bases between them. The CDR3 here is CASSYSARIGGEQYF. The CDR3 coding sequence is TGTGCCAGCAGTTACTCGGCCCGGATTGGAGGTGAGCAGTACTTC.

This clonotype was recorded at least ten times. The gene calls are TRBV10-1 and TRBJ2-7; D is unclear. V lost 0 bases, J lost 3 bases, and 12 bases lay in between. Germline lookup yields CDR1 WNHNN and CDR2 SYGVQD (reference sequence). The CDR3 contains 15 residues. CDR3 in DNA: TGCGCCAGCAGTGAGTCGGGAATTCGAGGCTACGAGCAGTACTTC. Amino acid sequence: CASSESGIRGYEQYF.

This clonotype was detected ten times or more. CDR3 nucleotides: TGTGCCACCAGTGAGGGGTATAGCAATCAGCCCCAGCATTTT. It is translated as CATSEGYSNQPQHF. J is TRBJ1-5 and V is TRBV24-1; D not certain. The CDR3 is made up of 14 amino acids. The germline V gene encodes CDR1 KGHDR and CDR2 SFDVKD. V was clipped by 4 bases and J by 0 bases, with 6 bases between them.

Many counts were recorded for this clonotype. The V and J genes are TRBV28 and TRBJ1-1, with 7 bases fitting TRBD1. Looked up from germline, CDR1 is MDHEN and CDR2 is SYDVKM. Trimming removed 6 bases from V and 3 bases from J; junction bases left unmatched: 7. The CDR3 is 14 residues long. As DNA, the CDR3 is TGTGCCAGCAGACCAGGGGGGGGGCACACTGAAGCTTTCTTT. It encodes CASRPGGGHTEAFF.

A few counts support this clonotype. In nucleotides, the CDR3 is TGCGCCAGCAGTGAGAGGGGGCCCACAGATACGCAGTATTTT. Amino acids: CASSERGPTDTQYF. The chain links TRBV10-2 to TRBJ2-3, with 7 bases fitting TRBD1. With 2 bases clipped from V and 2 bases from J, the junction kept 1 base outside the gene matches. This CDR3 spans 14 amino acids. Germline-derived CDR1 and CDR2 are WSHSY and SAAADI.

The V and J genes are TRBV14 and TRBJ2-2, with TRBD1 matching 12 bases. Germline V CDR1 and CDR2: SGHDN, FVKESK. The junction had 10 bases not matched to a gene; V was cut back by 4 bases and J by 7 bases. This CDR3 is built from 17 residues. The CDR3 DNA reads as TGTGCCAGCAGCCGATACACCGGGACAGGGGGCGGCGGGGAGCTGTTTTTT. Protein product: CASSRYTGTGGGGELFF.

The chain carries TRBV30 and TRBJ2-7; 10 bases fit TRBD2. V lost 5 bases and J lost 2; bases outside the gene matches: 6. The germline V gene encodes CDR1 GTSNPN and CDR2 SVGIG (reference sequence). The CDR3 extends over 14 amino acids. The CDR3 reads CAWGGLAPTYEQYF. CDR3 DNA sequence: TGTGCCTGGGGGGGACTAGCGCCAACCTACGAGCAGTACTTC.

This clonotype was counted many times. CDR3 region: CASSLGTSGSDEQYF. The CDR3 DNA follows: TGTGCCAGCAGCCTTGGGACTAGCGGGAGTGACGAGCAGTACTTC. This rearrangement joins TRBV3-1 to TRBJ2-7; 14 bases line up with TRBD2. Trimming removed 4 bases from V and 5 bases from J; junction bases left unmatched: 4. Germline lookup yields CDR1 LGHDT and CDR2 YNNKEL (reference sequence). The length of the CDR3 is 15 residues.

This clonotype was recorded many times. J is TRBJ2-1 and V is TRBV2; D not resolved. The CDR3 loop spans 13 amino acids. Germline V lookup: CDR1 SNHLY, CDR2 FYNNEI. Trimming took off 7 bases at V and 2 bases at J, with 9 bases between the two ends. This chain's CDR3 is CASTVHTYNEQFF. DNA for the CDR3: TGTGCCAGCACGGTCCACACCTACAATGAGCAGTTCTTC.

This clonotype was recorded at least ten times. V gene TRBV2 combines with J gene TRBJ2-3; no reliable D call. The V and J ends lost 4 bases and 0 bases respectively, with 14 bases between them. Germline assignment: CDR1 SNHLY and CDR2 FYNNEI. CDR3 length: 16 residues. Here the CDR3 reads CASSVSAGLSTDTQYF. The CDR3 DNA sequence: TGTGCCAGCAGTGTATCGGCAGGCCTTAGCACAGATACGCAGTATTTT.

This clonotype showed up many times. The chain employs TRBV12-3 or TRBV12-4 and TRBJ2-5, with 14 positions matching TRBD2. V dropped 4 bases and J dropped 5; count of bases not matched to a gene: 6. The CDR3 has 16 amino acids. The CDR3, as DNA: TGTGCCAGCAGTTCGGGACTAGCGGGAGTAGGCGAGACCCAGTACTTC. It translates to CASSSGLAGVGETQYF.

This clonotype was detected many times. The chain couples TRBV20-1 to TRBJ2-5; the match to TRBD2 covers 7 bases. Trimming took 4 bases from V and 4 from J; bases not matched to a gene: 18. CDR1 and CDR2 from the germline V gene are DFQATT and SNEGSKA (reference sequence). This CDR3 spans 17 amino acids. CDR3 sequence: CSANSGPKVWMLETQYF. CDR3 bases: TGCAGTGCTAATAGCGGGCCTAAGGTCTGGATGTTAGAGACCCAGTACTTC.

This rearrangement joins TRBV4-1 to TRBJ2-3; no clear D gene. Per germline, CDR1 MGHRA and CDR2 YSYEKL. The CDR3 covers 15 residues. V was trimmed by 0 bases and J by 6 bases, leaving 13 bases between them. The CDR3 is CASSQDEPSADTQYF. For the CDR3, the DNA is TGCGCCAGCAGCCAAGATGAGCCATCGGCGGATACGCAGTATTTT.

The J gene is TRBJ2-1, the V gene TRBV2; D unresolved. Trimming pared 8 bases from V and 0 bases from J, leaving 17 bases between. Germline V gene sequence: CDR1 SNHLY, CDR2 FYNNEI. The CDR3 consists of 16 residues. The CDR3 sequence is CASSPGRAISYNEQFF. DNA for the CDR3: TGTGCCAGCTCACCAGGAAGGGCAATCTCCTACAATGAGCAGTTCTTC.

This clonotype has at least ten counts. V usage is TRBV7-9 and J usage is TRBJ2-1, with 8 bases that match TRBD1. The CDR3 has 14 amino acids. The germline CDR1 and CDR2 sequences are SEHNR and FQNEAQ (reference sequence). Trimming cost V 5 bases and J 4 bases; bases outside gene matches: 4. The CDR3 reads CASSRTGLYNEQFF. The CDR3 DNA follows: TGTGCCAGCAGCCGGACAGGGTTATACAATGAGCAGTTCTTC.

The chain is built from TRBV5-1 and TRBJ2-1; D possibly corresponds to TRBD2 (7 bases). V lost 4 bases, J lost 0 bases, and 26 bases lay in between. Germline CDR1 SGHRS, CDR2 YFSETQ. The length of the CDR3 is 20 residues. CDR3 coding DNA: TGCGCCAGCAGCCCGGGGGAGGGGGGGCGCGTATTTGGCTCCTACAATGAGCAGTTCTTC. It codes for CASSPGEGGRVFGSYNEQFF.

The sample holds many counts of this clonotype. Written as DNA, the CDR3 is TGTGCCAGCAGTCCAACCGGGACAGGGGGCGCGGGTCAGCCCCAGCATTTT. Amino acid sequence: CASSPTGTGGAGQPQHF. This chain joins TRBV6-1 and TRBJ1-5; 12 bases are a match to TRBD1. Germline V gene lookup returns CDR1 MNHNS and CDR2 SASEGT. The ends lost 5 bases at V and 6 bases at J; junction bases unmatched: 11. There are 17 residues in the CDR3.

The J gene is TRBJ2-5, the V gene TRBV24-1; 8 bases fit TRBD2. The V segment lost 10 bases and the J segment 4 bases; nucleotides outside the gene matches: 7. The CDR3 contains 13 residues. CDR1 KGHDR and CDR2 SFDVKD come from the germline V gene. As DNA, the CDR3 is TGTGCCACTGGAGCGGGGGTTCGAGAGACCCAGTACTTC. Protein sequence: CATGAGVRETQYF.

Note on this clonotype: At one end the junction does not follow the germline gene, possibly because of a read error. J is TRBJ2-1 and V is TRBV2, with unresolved D. Germline-derived CDR1 and CDR2 are SNHLY and FYNNEI. There are 15 residues in the CDR3. As DNA, the CDR3 is TGTGCCAGCAGTTCCCGGACGGGCCCCTACAATGAGCGGTTCTTC. Amino acid sequence: CASSSRTGPYNERFF.